This TCR beta chain was sequenced in a study of blood T cell repertoires in COVID-19. Study background: Whether acute or convalescent, the COVID-19 samples came from the United States, Italy and Spain. The analysed material was cDNA or gDNA that came from T cells, B-cell-depleted T cells, or PBMCs.

In the original workflow: Amplification from reference gene primers served as the basis for estimated nucleated cell counts. TCRdb's copy holds only in-frame clones and misses some; the assay was immunoSEQ multiplex PCR. The V and J calls and clone size were taken over from that table, and D and trimming were inferred from the DNA. Of some 230,000 clones in the sample, approximately 84% were seen once. The TCR sequence derives from a middle-aged man who had recovered from COVID-19. The source material was peripheral blood.

The CDR3 reads CASSILGQGRETQYF. The CDR3 nucleotides are TGTGCCAGTAGTATTCTCGGGCAGGGAAGGGAGACCCAGTACTTC. The chain couples TRBV19 to TRBJ2-5; possible D gene TRBD1, 5 bases. The CDR3 covers 15 residues. V was trimmed by 3 bases and J by 5 bases, leaving 16 bases between them. Germline-derived CDR1 and CDR2 are LNHDA and SQIVND (reference sequence).